The present T cell receptor (beta chain) was sequenced within a study of CD8 T cells in ankylosing spondylitis. Concerning this clonotype: Its antigen is currently unknown.

TCRdb re-analysed the 5' RACE reads in MiXCR, keeping a single row per CDR3 protein. The data contain 400,000 to 450,000 distinct CDR3 sequences, about a sixth of them singletons. The CDR3 is 15 residues long. Germline values: CDR1 LNHDA, CDR2 SQIVND (reference sequence). Trimming took off 4 bases at V and 7 bases at J, with 17 bases between the two ends. Findings and limits, study-wide: Made up of fewer than ten highly homologous variants, a TCR beta motif appeared characteristic of ankylosing spondylitis blood. Earlier studies detected some motif variants in reactive arthritis synovial fluid and blood.

The sequenced material came from blood, either unsorted or a sorted T cell fraction (not recorded which). This chain connects TRBV19 to TRBJ2-1, with D perhaps TRBD2 (5 bases). This clonotype was sampled from a male donor with ankylosing spondylitis. The CDR3 spells CASSRGDLKRNEQFF. For the CDR3, the DNA is TGTGCCAGTAGTAGGGGAGACCTGAAAAGGAATGAGCAGTTCTTC.